This T cell receptor beta chain comes out of a study of cytotoxic CD8 clonotypes in ibrutinib-treated CLL. T cells were sequenced at a targeted depth of 1 in 200,000 to 1 in 1 million. Sequenced by immunoSEQ multiplex PCR; TCRdb stores in-frame clones only, minus some. The sample records tens of thousands of clones, over 60% being singletons. The germline V and J ends were trimmed by 6 bases and 5 bases, with 11 bases remaining between them. The germline gives CDR1 KGHSH, CDR2 LQKENI. CDR3 length: 13 residues. This rearrangement joins TRBV18 to TRBJ1-5, with D perhaps TRBD1 (6 bases). The source is a human donor with chronic lymphocytic leukemia. The specimen was PBMCs, collected after 12 months of ibrutinib treatment. For the CDR3, the DNA is TGTGCCAGCTCGCCTTCAGGGGATCAGCCCCAGCATTTT. This codes for CASSPSGDQPQHF.